This record concerns one TCR beta chain sequence. Its cognate antigen is unknown. This specimen comes from a study of a mutant IDH1 vaccine in newly diagnosed glioma. The length of the CDR3 is 16 residues. Germline CDR1 and CDR2: KGHSH and LQKENI. Trimming cost V 0 bases and J 5 bases; bases outside gene matches: 7. Sample time point: week 11, during vaccination. All doses held 300 ug of mutant IDH1 20-mer peptide, with topical imiquimod. Sequenced by immunoSEQ multiplex PCR; TCRdb stores in-frame clones only, minus some. The sample comprises some 60,000 clones, over 70% of which are singletons, and more than 5.5% rests with the top ten.

V and J are TRBV18 and TRBJ1-1, with 9 bases that match TRBD1. This clonotype was sampled from a middle-aged man with glioma. The sample here was PBMCs, taken from a glioma patient whose treatment included an IDH1 peptide vaccine. The CDR3 nucleotides are TGTGCCAGCTCACCACCCTCGACAGGGGGTGGAACTGAAGCTTTCTTT. It specifies CASSPPSTGGGTEAFF.